This T cell receptor (beta chain) was identified in a study of cytomegalovirus exposure and HLA in healthy donors. The CDR3 length is 14 residues. Germline-derived CDR1 and CDR2 are MGHRA and YSYEKL. The V and J ends lost 1 base and 3 bases respectively, with 6 bases between them. Primers: 60 Vbeta forward and 13 Jbeta reverse. The assay was immunoSEQ multiplex PCR, and TCRdb's table has in-frame clones only and misses some. Of fewer than 150,000 clones detected, approximately 79% appear once; the ten largest clones hold 1.2%. Findings and limits, study-wide: Likely technical artifact: a cluster of highly shared sequence variants. There were some public TCRs occurring in many donors, but most TCR sequences were rare. Reported results showed that the classifier diagnosed cytomegalovirus status with high specificity and sensitivity. For TCR beta chains, V- and J-gene trimming was later linked to a missense DCLRE1C variant.

As to this clone: Its antigen is undetermined.

The clonotype originates from a female donor in good health and CMV-seronegative. This chain connects TRBV4-1 to TRBJ2-2; D is unresolved. The sequencing sample was made of PBMCs. The CDR3 sequence is CASSQVSDTGELFF. The DNA of the CDR3 is TGCGCCAGCAGCCAAGTCTCTGACACCGGGGAGCTGTTTTTT.